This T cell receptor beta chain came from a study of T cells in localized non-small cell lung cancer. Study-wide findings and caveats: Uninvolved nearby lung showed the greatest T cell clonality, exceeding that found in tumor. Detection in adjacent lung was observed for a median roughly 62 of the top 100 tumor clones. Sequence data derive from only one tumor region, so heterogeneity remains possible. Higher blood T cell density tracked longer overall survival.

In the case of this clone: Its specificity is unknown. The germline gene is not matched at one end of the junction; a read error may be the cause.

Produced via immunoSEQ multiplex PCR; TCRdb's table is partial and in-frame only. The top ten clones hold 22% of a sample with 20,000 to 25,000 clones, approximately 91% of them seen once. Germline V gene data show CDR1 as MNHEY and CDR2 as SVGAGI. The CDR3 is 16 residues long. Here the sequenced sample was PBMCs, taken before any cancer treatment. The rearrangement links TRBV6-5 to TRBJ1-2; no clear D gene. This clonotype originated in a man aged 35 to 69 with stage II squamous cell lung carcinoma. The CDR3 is CASSYSYYSDPGGYTF. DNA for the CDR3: TGTGCCAGCAGCTACTCCTACTACAGTGATCCAGGAGGCTACACCTTC.